Listed below are T cell receptor beta chains from one sample, sequenced in a study of cytomegalovirus exposure and HLA in healthy donors. The data were produced by immunoSEQ multiplex PCR, yet TCRdb's version contains in-frame clones alone and is incomplete. The table lists about 120,000 clones, 80% to 90% of them singletons. Sequenced: PBMCs. Receptors originate from a young woman in good health and CMV-seronegative. CDR3s include the opening cysteine and the closing phenylalanine or tryptophan. Fields, in order: J gene, V gene, D gene, clone size, CDR3 DNA, CDR3 protein. D genes are given only for firm matches. Size values are once, few and many counts, or a class for expanded clones, and some rows have none.

>TRBJ1-4|TRBV2|NA|once
TGTGCCAGCAGATTACAGGGTAGAAAAACACTGTTTTTT
CASRLQGRKTLFF
>TRBJ2-7|TRBV19|TRBD2|NA
TGTGCCAGTAGTCTCCGGACTAGCGGTTTGTTCTACGAGCAGTACTTC
CASSLRTSGLFYEQYF
>TRBJ2-7|TRBV30|TRBD2|NA
TGTGCCTGGAGTTGGCGGGAGTCCTACGAGCAGTACTTC
CAWSWRESYEQYF
>TRBJ2-7|TRBV15|NA|NA
TGTGCCACCAGCAGAGATCCCAGGGGCGAGCAGTACTTC
CATSRDPRGEQYF
>TRBJ2-7|TRBV13|NA|NA
TGTGCCAGCAGCAACTTTTCTACCTACGAGCAGTACTTC
CASSNFSTYEQYF
>TRBJ2-7|TRBV27|TRBD2|NA
TGTGCCAGCAGTTCGGGATGGGGGGGCTACGAGCAGTACTTC
CASSSGWGGYEQYF
>TRBJ2-5|TRBV7-9|NA|once
TGTGCCAGCAGCTCCCCCGAGCGAGCGGTGGCCCAGTACTTC
CASSSPERAVAQYF
>TRBJ2-7|TRBV7-9|TRBD1|NA
TGTGCCAGCAGCCCTGGACAGGCTGTGCAGTACTTC
CASSPGQAVQYF
>TRBJ2-5|TRBV2|NA|NA
TGTGCCAGCCTAATCGGGGGGCCCCGGCAGACCCAGTACTTC
CASLIGGPRQTQYF
>TRBJ2-7|TRBV19|TRBD1|NA
TGTGCCAGTAGTTCATCGACAGGGGGAATAACCGAGCAGTACTTC
CASSSSTGGITEQYF
>TRBJ1-5|TRBV18|TRBD1|NA
TGTGCCAGCTCACGAACGACTTGGGACAGGGGAAGAAGATATAGCAATCAGCCCCAGCATTTT
CASSRTTWDRGRRYSNQPQHF
>TRBJ2-1|TRBV7-3|NA|once
TGTGCCAGCAGCTTAATGAGCGGCGGTTTCAATGAGCAGTTCTTC
CASSLMSGGFNEQFF